This TCR beta chain was identified in a study of blood T cells in healthy people across ages. Findings and limits, study-wide: TCR beta diversity, measured per million T cells, fell in a roughly linear way with age. Bulk PBMC profiling left naive and antigen-experienced comparisons inconclusive.

A second PCR of 7 to 11 cycles used a sample-barcoded 5' primer and a J-beta primer mix. From each sample, at least 2.5 million paired-end reads containing CDR3 were obtained. TCRdb analysed the 5' RACE reads with MiXCR anew, one entry per CDR3 protein. The sample shows over 600,000 distinct CDR3 sequences, roughly 46% of them seen only once. Details on this clonotype: Its antigen is undetermined.

Germline V gene data show CDR1 as GTSNPN and CDR2 as SVGIG (reference sequence). V lost 7 bases, J lost 2 bases, and 6 bases stayed unmatched. There are 14 residues in the CDR3. This clonotype originated in an older man in good health. The chain carries TRBV30 and TRBJ2-2; 8 positions agree with TRBD2. Sequenced sample: blood. The CDR3 coding sequence is TGTGCCTCGGGTAGCGGGGCAAACACCGGGGAGCTGTTTTTT. Translated: CASGSGANTGELFF.